This T cell receptor beta chain was retrieved from a study of blood T cell repertoires in COVID-19. Study-wide background: Donors in the United States, Italy and Spain gave samples during acute or convalescent COVID-19. The analysed material was cDNA or gDNA that came from T cells, B-cell-depleted T cells, or PBMCs.

In the source study's methods: Nucleated cell number was recorded as an estimate derived from reference gene primer amplification. Assay: immunoSEQ multiplex PCR; the TCRdb copy retains only in-frame clones and omits some. V, J and clone size were drawn from that table, and D and trimming were deduced from the DNA. In the table there are about 98,000 clones, around 87% of which are singletons. Looked up from germline, CDR1 is MRHNA and CDR2 is SNTAGT. CDR3 length: 15 residues. V lost 3 bases, J lost 8 bases, and 3 bases stayed unmatched. The rearrangement joins TRBV6-4 to TRBJ1-6; 11 bases are a match to TRBD1. Sequenced material: peripheral blood. The sequence derives from a man in his fifties or sixties with active or convalescent COVID-19. The chain's CDR3 is CASSEGTGGDSPLHF. As DNA, the CDR3 is TGTGCCAGCAGTGAGGGGACAGGGGGGGATTCACCCCTCCACTTT.